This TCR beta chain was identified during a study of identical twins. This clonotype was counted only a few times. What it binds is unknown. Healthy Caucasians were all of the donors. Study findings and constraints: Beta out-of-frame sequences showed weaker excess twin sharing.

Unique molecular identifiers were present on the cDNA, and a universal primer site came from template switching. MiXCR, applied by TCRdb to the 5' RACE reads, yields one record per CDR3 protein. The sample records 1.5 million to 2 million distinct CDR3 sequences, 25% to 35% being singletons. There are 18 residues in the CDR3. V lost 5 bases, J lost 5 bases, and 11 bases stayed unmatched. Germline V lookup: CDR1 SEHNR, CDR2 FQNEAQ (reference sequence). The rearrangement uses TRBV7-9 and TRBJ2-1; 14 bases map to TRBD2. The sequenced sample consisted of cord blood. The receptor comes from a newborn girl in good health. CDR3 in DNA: TGTGCCAGCAGCCACGGGACTAGCGGGAGTTCCTTCGACAATGAGCAGTTCTTC. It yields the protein CASSHGTSGSSFDNEQFF.